The 13 T cell receptor beta chains below were found in one sample sequenced in a study of blood T cell repertoires in COVID-19. Here immunoSEQ multiplex PCR was the method, and the copy in TCRdb shows in-frame clones only, minus some. The sample contains around 110,000 clones, roughly 84% of which appear only once. The sample consisted of PBMCs or T cells enriched from blood (not recorded which). The receptors come from a woman between 25 and 40 years old who had recovered from COVID-19.

This rearrangement joins TRBV7-2 to TRBJ1-6; D not certain. The V end lost 5 bases, the J end lost 7 bases, and 12 bases lay between the germline ends. The CDR3 length is 14 residues. CDR1 and CDR2 from the germline V gene are SGHTA and FQGNSA. CDR3 sequence (DNA): TGTGCCAGCAGCGTAACAATCTCAAATTCACCCCTCCACTTT. This encodes CASSVTISNSPLHF.

The chain joins TRBV4-1 to TRBJ2-2, with D tentatively TRBD1 (9 bases). Looked up from germline, CDR1 is MGHRA and CDR2 is YSYEKL. The germline V and J ends were trimmed by 0 bases and 4 bases, with 24 bases remaining between them. The CDR3 spans 20 residues. The CDR3 DNA reads TGCGCCAGCAGCCAAGACCCCCGGGACAGGGTTACTAGCGGCACCGGGGAGCTGTTTTTT. Protein sequence: CASSQDPRDRVTSGTGELFF.

The J gene is TRBJ2-7, the V gene TRBV24-1, with D unresolved. Trimming took off 4 bases at V and 2 bases at J, with 5 bases between the two ends. This CDR3 has 12 residues. Germline loops: CDR1 KGHDR, CDR2 SFDVKD. CDR3 nucleotides: TGTGCCACCAGTGACAGTACCTACGAGCAGTACTTC. This gives the protein CATSDSTYEQYF.

This chain connects TRBV7-2 to TRBJ2-3, with D possibly TRBD2 on 5 matching bases. With 3 bases removed from V and 0 bases from J, the gap between germline ends came to 13 bases. The CDR3 spans 16 residues. Per the germline V gene, CDR1 is SGHTA and CDR2 is FQGNSA. CDR3: CASSFTERASTDTQYF. Written as DNA, the CDR3 is TGTGCCAGCAGCTTTACGGAGAGGGCTAGCACAGATACGCAGTATTTT.

The chain recombines TRBV5-1 with TRBJ1-2, with D tentatively TRBD1 (6 bases). CDR3 length equals 15 residues. V was pared by 0 bases and J by 4 bases, with 13 bases between. Germline CDR1 reads SGHRS; CDR2 reads YFSETQ. The CDR3 DNA reads TGCGCCAGCAGCTTGGAGGGGGGGCTCGGCTATGGCTACACCTTC. Translation: CASSLEGGLGYGYTF.

CDR3 protein: CASSLRLVETQYF. The CDR3 DNA reads as TGTGCCAGCAGCCTACGACTAGTGGAGACCCAGTACTTC. The J gene is TRBJ2-5, the V gene TRBV7-3; TRBD2 might be the D (6 bases). CDR1 SGHTA and CDR2 FQGTGA come from the germline V gene. The CDR3 has 13 residues. Trimming cost V 5 bases and J 5 bases, with 12 bases left between them.

The CDR3 protein is CASSFQGYNEQFF. The CDR3, as DNA: TGTGCCAGCAGTTTCCAGGGGTACAATGAGCAGTTCTTC. The chain uses TRBV27 and TRBJ2-1; tentatively, D is TRBD1 (6 bases). The CDR3 extends over 13 amino acids. Germline assignment: CDR1 MNHEY and CDR2 SMNVEV (reference sequence). Trimming removed 3 bases from V and 4 bases from J, with 7 bases in between.

This chain uses TRBV6-1 with TRBJ1-6, with a possible D match to TRBD1 (5 bases). V dropped 0 bases and J dropped 6 bases, with 6 bases sitting between them. The germline gives CDR1 MNHNS, CDR2 SASEGT. The CDR3 totals 14 residues. The CDR3 DNA reads TGTGCCAGCAGTGAAGCGCAGGGTAATTCACCCCTCCACTTT. Translation gives CASSEAQGNSPLHF.

This chain uses TRBV6-2 or TRBV6-3 with TRBJ2-3; 7 bases map to TRBD2. Germline CDR1 and CDR2: MNHEY and SVGEGT. This CDR3 spans 14 amino acids. The trim removed 6 bases at V and 2 bases at J, leaving 5 bases unmatched. CDR3 sequence: CASRYLAATDTQYF. The CDR3, as DNA: TGTGCCAGCAGATACCTAGCGGCCACAGATACGCAGTATTTT.

The chain is built from TRBV9 and TRBJ1-1, with 7 positions matching TRBD1. From germline, CDR1 is SGDLS and CDR2 YYNGEE. CDR3 length: 17 amino acids. The V gene end was trimmed by 3 bases and the J gene end by 3 bases; junction bases not matched to a gene: 14. The CDR3 reads CASSANPDRPRDTEAFF. In DNA, the CDR3 is TGTGCCAGCAGCGCAAACCCGGACAGGCCCCGAGACACTGAAGCTTTCTTT.

The genes are TRBV7-6 and TRBJ1-6; D is perhaps TRBD1 (5 bases). Germline lookup yields CDR1 SGHVS and CDR2 FNYEAQ. The CDR3 totals 15 residues. V was cut by 2 bases and J by 6 bases, with 11 bases left in between. The CDR3 nucleotides read TGTGCCAGCAGCTTAAAGGAGGGGCCTAATTCACCCCTCCACTTT. This encodes CASSLKEGPNSPLHF.

This clone was counted between two and nine times. V usage is TRBV7-9 and J usage is TRBJ1-2; tentatively, D is TRBD1 (5 bases). The length of the CDR3 is 14 residues. Germline CDR1 reads SEHNR; CDR2 reads FQNEAQ (reference sequence). The germline V and J ends were trimmed by 0 bases and 7 bases, with 12 bases remaining between them. CDR3 nucleotide sequence: TGTGCCAGCAGCTTAGCGCAGGGATCTGGTGGCTACACCTTC. It specifies CASSLAQGSGGYTF.

This clone was observed a single time. This sequence joins TRBV29-1 and TRBJ2-1, with D perhaps matching TRBD1 (7 bases). The CDR3 is made up of 13 amino acids. The V end lost 3 bases, the J end lost 7 bases, and 13 bases lay between the germline ends. The germline CDR1 and CDR2 sequences are SQVTM and ANQGSEA. Here the CDR3 reads CSVDPGGRNEQFF. CDR3 nucleotide sequence: TGCAGCGTTGACCCAGGGGGGAGGAATGAGCAGTTCTTC.